The 19 T cell receptor beta chains reported below all come from one sample, sequenced in a study of blood T cell repertoires in COVID-19. Here immunoSEQ multiplex PCR was the method, and the copy in TCRdb shows in-frame clones only, minus some. This sample yields about 33,000 clones, of which approximately 95% are seen a single time; about 0.86% belongs to the top ten. The sequenced material came from peripheral blood. These receptors all come from a male donor with active COVID-19.

This clone counts as medium-sized. The chain combines TRBV11-2 with TRBJ1-1; D is unclear. Looked up from germline, CDR1 is SGHAT and CDR2 is FQNNGV. Trimming cost V 2 bases and J 6 bases, with 10 bases left between them. The CDR3 is made up of 13 amino acids. CDR3 region: CASSLNRESEAFF. The CDR3 DNA reads TGTGCCAGCAGCTTAAATCGAGAATCTGAAGCTTTCTTT.

This sequence joins TRBV5-1 and TRBJ1-1; 10 bases line up with TRBD1. The ends lost 3 bases at V and 4 bases at J; junction bases unmatched: 3. Germline CDR1 SGHRS, CDR2 YFSETQ. The CDR3 sequence is 14 residues long. The CDR3 nucleotides read TGCGCCAGCAGCTCAGGGACAGGGGCCACTGAAGCTTTCTTT. Translation: CASSSGTGATEAFF.

The chain carries TRBV6-5 and TRBJ1-4; no firm D call. Trimming cost V 8 bases and J 8 bases, with 6 bases left between them. The CDR3 is 10 amino acids. From germline, CDR1 is MNHEY and CDR2 SVGAGI. CDR3 nucleotides: TGTGCCAGCCAACGGGAAAAACTGTTTTTT. This translates into CASQREKLFF.

V usage is TRBV5-1 and J usage is TRBJ2-5; TRBD2 aligns across 13 bases. The germline gives CDR1 SGHRS, CDR2 YFSETQ. The CDR3 has 17 amino acids. The V gene end was trimmed by 0 bases and the J gene end by 4 bases; junction bases not matched to a gene: 6. The CDR3 nucleotides read TGCGCCAGCAGCTTGGTCCCGGGACTAGCGGGGTCAGAGACCCAGTACTTC. It codes for CASSLVPGLAGSETQYF.

V usage is TRBV9 and J usage is TRBJ1-2, with TRBD1 identical over 7 bases. The CDR3 loop spans 15 amino acids. Germline V gene data show CDR1 as SGDLS and CDR2 as YYNGEE. With V trimmed by 3 bases and J by 8 bases, 13 bases remained unmatched. The CDR3 DNA follows: TGTGCCAGCAGCGCCGGACAGGCCCTGGTCGGGGGCTACACCTTC. Its protein is CASSAGQALVGGYTF.

This clone was counted once. The chain is built from TRBV30 and TRBJ2-7, with TRBD2 matching 8 bases. The germline V gene has CDR1 GTSNPN and CDR2 SVGIG (reference sequence). The CDR3 has 15 amino acids. J gave up 0 bases and V 4 bases, and 8 bases lay outside the gene matches. This CDR3 reads CAWTRGSGASYEQYF. CDR3 coding DNA: TGTGCCTGGACACGGGGTAGCGGGGCCTCCTACGAGCAGTACTTC. Complete variable domain (other parts from reference TRBV30 and TRBJ2-7): SQTIHQWPATLVQPVGSPLSLECTVEGTSNPNLYWYRQAAGRGLQLLFYSVGIGQISSEVPQNLSASRPQDRQFILSSKKLLLSDSGFYLCAWTRGSGASYEQYFGPGTRLTVT.

The gene calls are TRBV12-3 or TRBV12-4 and TRBJ1-1, with a tentative D call TRBD1 (6 bases). Trimming removed 6 bases from V and 4 bases from J, with 6 bases in between. The CDR3 totals 11 residues. Written as DNA, the CDR3 is TGTGCCAGCAGAGGGGGCACTGAAGCTTTCTTT. Its translation is CASRGGTEAFF.

The chain uses TRBV5-8 and TRBJ2-3; 12 bases align to TRBD1. This CDR3 is 15 amino acids long. From germline, CDR1 is SGHTS and CDR2 YDEGEE. J lost 5 bases, V lost 5 bases, and 6 bases had no gene match. The CDR3 spells CASRGGQGARDTQYF. CDR3 sequence (DNA): TGTGCCAGCAGGGGGGGACAGGGGGCTAGAGATACGCAGTATTTT.

The chain links TRBV20-1 to TRBJ1-1; D is unclear. Deletions cut 5 bases from V and 3 bases from J, with 7 bases between. The CDR3 is 11 residues long. The V gene's germline CDR1 is DFQATT and CDR2 SNEGSKA (reference sequence). The CDR3 DNA follows: TGCAGTGCTCTCCGGGACACTGAAGCTTTCTTT. This sequence encodes CSALRDTEAFF.

This clone showed up just a few times. V is TRBV7-8 and J is TRBJ1-5; 7 bases fit TRBD1. J lost 4 bases, V lost 1 base, and 1 base had no gene match. Germline V gene lookup returns CDR1 SGHVS and CDR2 FQNEAQ. CDR3 length: 14 amino acids. The CDR3 DNA is TGTGCCAGCAGCTTAGGACAGGGTAATCAGCCCCAGCATTTT. It translates to CASSLGQGNQPQHF.

CDR3: CASSSISPRGGTDTQYF. DNA of the CDR3: TGTGCCAGCAGCTCAATATCACCGCGGGGGGGCACAGATACGCAGTATTTT. This sequence joins TRBV11-2 and TRBJ2-3; 8 bases line up with TRBD2. The CDR3 covers 17 residues. Looked up from germline, CDR1 is SGHAT and CDR2 is FQNNGV. The trim removed 4 bases at V and 1 base at J, leaving 10 bases unmatched.

V and J are TRBV7-9 and TRBJ2-5; 8 bases align to TRBD2. V lost 7 bases and J lost 7; bases outside the gene matches: 11. This CDR3 is 14 amino acids long. Per the germline V gene, CDR1 is SEHNR and CDR2 is FQNEAQ (reference sequence). This CDR3 reads CASTPGGAGVTQYF. In nucleotides, the CDR3 is TGTGCCAGCACCCCCGGGGGGGCCGGGGTGACCCAGTACTTC.

This chain links TRBV5-1 with TRBJ2-7; 10 bases fit TRBD1. CDR3 length equals 13 residues. Looked up from germline, CDR1 is SGHRS and CDR2 is YFSETQ. Germline trimming cut 5 bases from V and 3 bases from J; bases unmatched to any gene: 2. The CDR3 DNA reads TGCGCCAGCAGTCGGGACAGGGGCTACGAGCAGTACTTC. Amino acids: CASSRDRGYEQYF.

The genes are TRBV5-1 and TRBJ2-7; D is possibly TRBD1 (5 bases). CDR1 and CDR2 from the germline V gene are SGHRS and YFSETQ. This CDR3 is built from 14 residues. Trimming stripped 0 bases from V and 1 base from J, with 8 bases between. CDR3 bases: TGCGCCAGCAGCTTGGAGGGGTTGTCCTACGAGCAGTACTTC. This sequence encodes CASSLEGLSYEQYF.

For this clone: The junction shows a germline mismatch at one end, possibly a read error. The chain couples TRBV18 to TRBJ1-3, with TRBD1 matching 8 bases. Germline V lookup: CDR1 KGHSH, CDR2 LQKENI. The CDR3 is made up of 14 amino acids. The CDR3, as DNA: TGTGCCAGCTCGCCACAGGGGGCTGGAAACACCATATATTTT. Translation: CASSPQGAGNTIYF.

The chain is built from TRBV4-2 and TRBJ2-6; D call uncertain. The CDR3 is 15 amino acids. Trimming left V 3 bases short and J 0 bases short, with 6 bases between. CDR1 and CDR2 (germline): LGHNA, YNFKEQ. CDR3 DNA: TGTGCCAGCAGCCATTCCGGCTCTGGGGCCAACGTCCTGACTTTC. It encodes CASSHSGSGANVLTF.

This clone was seen only a few times. The V call is TRBV11-2, the J call TRBJ1-2; tentative D call: TRBD1 (6 bases). Trimming cost V 5 bases and J 6 bases, with 10 bases left between them. Germline V lookup: CDR1 SGHAT, CDR2 FQNNGV. This CDR3 comprises 12 residues. CDR3: CASSPEGDGYTF. CDR3 bases: TGTGCCAGCAGCCCCGAGGGGGATGGCTACACCTTC. Variable domain in full (rest from reference TRBV11-2 and TRBJ1-2): EAGVAQSPRYKIIEKRQSVAFWCNPISGHATLYWYQQILGQGPKLLIQFQNNGVVDDSQLPKDRFSAERLKGVDSTLKIQPAKLEDSAVYLCASSPEGDGYTFGSGTRLTVV.

V gene TRBV18 combines with J gene TRBJ1-1; maybe TRBD1 (5 bases). Germline V gene lookup returns CDR1 KGHSH and CDR2 LQKENI. Trimming cost V 4 bases and J 3 bases, with 18 bases left between them. This CDR3 spans 16 amino acids. The DNA for the CDR3 is TGTGCCAGCTCACTAAGGACATGGTTCCGGGACACTGAAGCTTTCTTT. Residues: CASSLRTWFRDTEAFF.

The table lists this clone with a count of one. J is TRBJ2-5 and V is TRBV5-4; possible D gene TRBD2, 6 bases. This CDR3 spans 16 amino acids. The ends were cut back, 4 bases at V and 7 bases at J, with 23 bases in the middle. Germline assignment: CDR1 SGHNT and CDR2 YYREEE (reference sequence). CDR3 nucleotides: TGTGCCAGCAGCGTTTCCGGGACTGGGAGTGGAGTGACCCAGTACTTC. It translates to CASSVSGTGSGVTQYF. The full variable domain, its missing parts supplied by reference TRBV5-4 and TRBJ2-5, is ETGVTQSPTHLIKTRGQQVTLRCSSQSGHNTVSWYQQALGQGPQFIFQYYREEENGRGNFPPRFSGLQFPNYSSELNVNALELDDSALYLCASSVSGTGSGVTQYFGPGTRLLVL.